The 21 T cell receptor beta chains below were found in one sample sequenced in a study of blood T cell repertoires in COVID-19. The data were produced by immunoSEQ multiplex PCR, yet TCRdb's version contains in-frame clones alone and is incomplete. The table has approximately 100,000 clones, about 80% seen once. Sequenced sample: peripheral blood. These receptors originate from a woman in her forties or fifties with acute or convalescent COVID-19.

The chain is built from TRBV21-1 and TRBJ2-3; whether TRBD1, the table's D call, matches the DNA was not checked. TRBV21-1 is recorded as a pseudogene. The CDR3 contains 16 residues. The CDR3 spells CASSVRRVGGTDTQYF. The CDR3 DNA follows: TGTGCCAGCAGCGTCCGCAGGGTCGGCGGCACAGATACGCAGTATTTT.

The chain employs TRBV7-3 and TRBJ2-1; D unresolved. CDR3 length: 12 residues. Germline CDR1 and CDR2: SGHTA and FQGTGA. V lost 4 bases and J lost 7, with 8 bases in between. The CDR3 spells CASSSYGNEQFF. The CDR3 DNA follows: TGTGCCAGCAGCTCCTACGGGAATGAGCAGTTCTTC.

This clone showed up just once. This chain links TRBV9 with TRBJ1-2; 10 bases map to TRBD1. In germline, CDR1 is SGDLS, CDR2 YYNGEE. CDR3 length: 15 residues. With 2 bases clipped from V and 4 bases from J, the junction kept 5 bases outside the gene matches. The chain's CDR3 is CASSVTGQGIYGYTF. Here the CDR3 DNA reads TGTGCCAGCAGCGTGACGGGACAGGGGATCTATGGCTACACCTTC.

This clone was detected once. The CDR3: CASSPRSTPQVNTEAFF. DNA of the CDR3: TGTGCCAGCTCACCCCGTTCAACCCCACAGGTCAACACTGAAGCTTTCTTT. This chain joins TRBV18 and TRBJ1-1, with a weak D call TRBD1 (5 bases). Trimming took 3 bases from V and 2 from J, leaving 19 bases between them. The CDR3 has 17 residues. Germline CDR1 is KGHSH and CDR2 is LQKENI.

V gene TRBV19 combines with J gene TRBJ2-6, with 10 positions matching TRBD1. Germline V gene data show CDR1 as LNHDA and CDR2 as SQIVND (reference sequence). The CDR3 has 17 residues. V lost 4 bases, J lost 2 bases, and 5 bases stayed unmatched. CDR3 in amino acids: CASSRQGAAAGANVLTF. Here the CDR3 DNA reads TGTGCCAGTAGTAGACAGGGGGCAGCGGCTGGGGCCAACGTCCTGACTTTC.

The sample holds one count of this clone. The chain is built from TRBV2 and TRBJ2-2; D unresolved. V dropped 7 bases and J dropped 5 bases, with 14 bases sitting between them. There are 14 residues in the CDR3. CDR1 and CDR2 from the germline V gene are SNHLY and FYNNEI. For the CDR3, the DNA is TGTGCCAGCACTCCACGTCTAAAAACCGGGGAGCTGTTTTTT. It specifies CASTPRLKTGELFF.

The V and J genes are TRBV7-2 and TRBJ1-2, with D possibly TRBD1 on 6 matching bases. There are 13 residues in the CDR3. With 5 bases removed from V and 3 bases from J, the gap between germline ends came to 10 bases. In germline, CDR1 is SGHTA, CDR2 FQGNSA. The CDR3 DNA follows: TGTGCCAGCAGCCCCAACAGGGACTATGGCTACACCTTC. As protein: CASSPNRDYGYTF.

The chain employs TRBV29-1 and TRBJ2-3, with 10 bases lining up with TRBD2. The germline CDR1 and CDR2 sequences are SQVTM and ANQGSEA. J lost 3 bases, V lost 6 bases, and 3 bases had no gene match. The CDR3 totals 13 residues. The CDR3 reads CSVKRGGTDTQYF. The CDR3 region has the DNA TGCAGCGTGAAGCGGGGGGGTACAGATACGCAGTATTTT.

The chain uses TRBV5-1 and TRBJ1-6, with unresolved D. Trimming left V 7 bases short and J 0 bases short, with 14 bases between. The germline V gene encodes CDR1 SGHRS and CDR2 YFSETQ. The CDR3 sequence is 16 residues long. The CDR3 DNA follows: TGCGCCAGCCAACCGGGAACCAGCTCCTATAATTCACCCCTCCACTTT. Protein product: CASQPGTSSYNSPLHF.

The chain links TRBV30 to TRBJ2-1; a weak D match, TRBD1 (5 bases). V lost 0 bases and J lost 7, with 19 bases in between. The length of the CDR3 is 16 residues. CDR1 GTSNPN and CDR2 SVGIG come from the germline V gene (reference sequence). The CDR3 DNA sequence: TGTGCCTGGAGTGTATCCAACACCCGAGCAGGGAATGAGCAGTTCTTC. Translating gives CAWSVSNTRAGNEQFF.

V usage is TRBV28 and J usage is TRBJ2-6; a weak D match, TRBD1 (5 bases). Germline CDR1 MDHEN, CDR2 SYDVKM. This CDR3 region has 19 residues. V lost 4 bases and J lost 0, with 19 bases in between. CDR3 sequence: CASSSQFDSSFSGANVLTF. The CDR3 coding sequence is TGTGCCAGCAGTTCCCAGTTTGACAGTTCTTTCTCTGGGGCCAACGTCCTGACTTTC.

This clone was recorded a few times. The rearrangement links TRBV7-9 to TRBJ1-2; possible D gene TRBD1, 5 bases. Germline lookup yields CDR1 SEHNR and CDR2 FQNEAQ (reference sequence). The V gene lost 3 bases and the J gene lost 5 bases, with 13 bases spanning the gap. The CDR3 has 14 amino acids. Written as DNA, the CDR3 is TGTGCCAGCAGCTTCGGGGGAACACGATATGGCTACACCTTC. This codes for CASSFGGTRYGYTF. Full variable domain (rest looked up from reference TRBV7-9 and TRBJ1-2): DTGVSQNPRHKITKRGQNVTFRCDPISEHNRLYWYRQTLGQGPEFLTYFQNEAQLEKSRLLSDRFSAERPKGSFSTLEIQRTEQGDSAMYLCASSFGGTRYGYTFGSGTRLTVV.

This clone appeared a few times. The chain carries TRBV5-1 and TRBJ1-4; D is uncertain. Trimming pared 4 bases from V and 7 bases from J, leaving 20 bases between. Germline-derived CDR1 and CDR2 are SGHRS and YFSETQ. The CDR3 extends over 16 amino acids. CDR3 bases: TGCGCCAGCAGCGTTGCGTTCCCTCCGGCAGGTGAAAAACTGTTTTTT. Amino acid sequence: CASSVAFPPAGEKLFF.

The chain carries TRBV7-2 and TRBJ1-2; TRBD1 aligns across 7 bases. Losses at the gene ends were 5 bases for V and 4 bases for J; bases not matched to a gene: 4. Germline V gene sequence: CDR1 SGHTA, CDR2 FQGNSA. The CDR3 consists of 13 residues. The CDR3 protein is CASSTGAAYGYTF. CDR3 sequence (DNA): TGTGCCAGCAGCACAGGGGCGGCCTATGGCTACACCTTC.

V is TRBV9 and J is TRBJ1-2; D may be TRBD1 (6 bases). V was shortened by 2 bases and J by 6 bases, with 26 bases between the two germline ends. The CDR3 runs to 18 residues. The germline V gene has CDR1 SGDLS and CDR2 YYNGEE. CDR3 DNA sequence: TGTGCCAGCAGCGTCGCCCTCGACAGGTCGCTAGGGATGAATGGCTACACCTTC. Translating it yields CASSVALDRSLGMNGYTF.

The rearrangement uses TRBV7-3 and TRBJ2-6; a weak D match, TRBD2 (6 bases). The CDR3 loop spans 16 amino acids. Trimming pared 11 bases from V and 1 base from J, leaving 18 bases between. From germline, CDR1 is SGHTA and CDR2 FQGTGA. The CDR3, as DNA: TGTGCCTCTGGAGGAGGGGAAGGTTCTGGGGCCAACGTCCTGACTTTC. Translated, it gives CASGGGEGSGANVLTF.

The V and J genes are TRBV19 and TRBJ1-1; tentatively, D is TRBD1 (6 bases). Germline assignment: CDR1 LNHDA and CDR2 SQIVND (reference sequence). With 1 base removed from V and 0 bases from J, the gap between germline ends came to 12 bases. This CDR3 is 16 amino acids long. CDR3 DNA: TGTGCCAGTAGTATAGGGGGGGGCTTTATGAACACTGAAGCTTTCTTT. Its translation is CASSIGGGFMNTEAFF.

The chain joins TRBV3-1 (or the pseudogene TRBV3-2) to TRBJ1-2; weak D call: TRBD1 (5 bases). Germline CDR1 is LGHDT and CDR2 is YNNKEL (reference sequence). The V and J ends lost 0 bases and 3 bases respectively, with 11 bases between them. The CDR3 is 15 residues long. CDR3 DNA: TGTGCCAGCAGCCAAGATGGGTGGGGGGACTATGGCTACACCTTC. It yields the protein CASSQDGWGDYGYTF.

V is TRBV6-4 and J is TRBJ2-7; tentative D call: TRBD1 (5 bases). Germline assignment: CDR1 MRHNA and CDR2 SNTAGT. The CDR3 sequence is 13 residues long. The V end lost 3 bases, the J end lost 6 bases, and 12 bases lay between the germline ends. The CDR3 DNA reads as TGTGCCAGCAGTGAAAGGGCAGGGTCCGAGCAGTACTTC. Its translation: CASSERAGSEQYF.

The chain employs TRBV7-3 and TRBJ2-1; TRBD2 might be the D (7 bases). This CDR3 is built from 16 residues. Germline V lookup: CDR1 SGHTA, CDR2 FQGTGA. The ends were cut back, 5 bases at V and 2 bases at J, with 16 bases in the middle. The CDR3 nucleotides are TGTGCCAGCAGCATATCGGGGGGCGTACCCTACAATGAGCAGTTCTTC. This gives the protein CASSISGGVPYNEQFF.

For the CDR3, the DNA is TGCAGTGCTAGTGACCAGGGCCTCTATCACTATGGCTACACCTTC. This gives the protein CSASDQGLYHYGYTF. The chain employs TRBV20-1 and TRBJ1-2; TRBD1 might be the D (5 bases). CDR1 and CDR2 from the germline V gene are DFQATT and SNEGSKA (reference sequence). V dropped 3 bases and J dropped 3 bases, with 17 bases sitting between them. The CDR3 is made up of 15 amino acids.